Following are 2 T cell receptor beta chains from one sample sequenced in a study of CD8 T cells in ankylosing spondylitis. TCRdb recomputed calls from the 5' RACE reads with MiXCR, one row per CDR3 protein. The table lists some 250,000 distinct CDR3 sequences, 8% to 9.5% of them singletons. Input material: blood, either unsorted or a sorted T cell fraction (not recorded which). The source is a male donor with ankylosing spondylitis or in good health (not recorded which).

The rearrangement uses TRBV6-1 and TRBJ2-7; 7 bases are a match to TRBD1. CDR3 length equals 14 residues. In germline, CDR1 is MNHNS, CDR2 SASEGT. V shed 7 bases and J 1 base; nucleotides not matched to a gene: 7. The CDR3 DNA is TGTGCCAGCACCTTAGAGGGACAGTCCTACGAGCAGTACTTC. It encodes CASTLEGQSYEQYF.

This clonotype appeared many times. V is TRBV10-2 and J is TRBJ2-6; D ambiguous. CDR1 and CDR2 (germline): WSHSY, SAAADI. V was shortened by 5 bases and J by 2 bases, with 4 bases between the two germline ends. The CDR3 consists of 13 residues. CDR3 coding DNA: TGCGCCAGCAGTATGGCTGGGGCCAACGTCCTGACTTTC. The encoded protein is CASSMAGANVLTF.